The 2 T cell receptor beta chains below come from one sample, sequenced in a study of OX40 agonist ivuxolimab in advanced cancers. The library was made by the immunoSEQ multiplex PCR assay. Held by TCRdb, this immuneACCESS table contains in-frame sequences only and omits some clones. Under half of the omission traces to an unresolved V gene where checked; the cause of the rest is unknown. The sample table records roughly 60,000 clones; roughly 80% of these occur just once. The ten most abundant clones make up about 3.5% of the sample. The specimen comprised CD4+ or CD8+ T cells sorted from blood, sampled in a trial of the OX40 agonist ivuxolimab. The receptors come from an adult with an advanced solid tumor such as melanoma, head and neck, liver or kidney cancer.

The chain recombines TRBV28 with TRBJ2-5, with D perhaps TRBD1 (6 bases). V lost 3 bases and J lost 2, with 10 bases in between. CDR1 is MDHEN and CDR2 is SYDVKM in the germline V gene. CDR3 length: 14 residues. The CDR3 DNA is TGTGCCAGCAGTTTGGGTCAGGGGCAAGAGACCCAGTACTTC. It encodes CASSLGQGQETQYF.

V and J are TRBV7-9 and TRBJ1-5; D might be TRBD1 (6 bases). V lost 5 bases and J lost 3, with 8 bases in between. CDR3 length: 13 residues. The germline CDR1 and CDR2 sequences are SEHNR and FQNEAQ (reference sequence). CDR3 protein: CASSRDNNQPQHF. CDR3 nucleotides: TGTGCCAGCAGCCGGGACAACAATCAGCCCCAGCATTTT.